This note documents a single TCR beta chain sequence. This clone was picked up one time. Its antigen remains unidentified. The record has no base qualities; no much larger clone is one base away. The data were taken from a study of cytomegalovirus exposure and HLA in healthy donors (dated by TCRdb to between 2016 and 2019). As for the study more broadly: In an earlier analysis of under 600 of the donors, 276 Gb of sequence data and 117 million unique TCR beta sequences from 180 million or so T cells were reported. An early release covering approximately 600 HLA-typed donors comprised about 320 gigabases of sequencing data and about 90 million unique TCR sequences. Among the 398 genotyped donors, roughly 80% belonged to the genetic ancestry cluster associated with self-reported Caucasian donors. The study aimed to test whether signatures of past pathogen exposure could be identified by cataloging public T cell receptors. The study used immunosequencing to profile the T cell repertoires of several hundred subjects and linked those repertoires to cytomegalovirus serostatus. In addition to the first cohort of 666 subjects, a separate validation cohort of 120 different subjects was used. High-throughput TCR immunosequencing, statistical association of individual TCRs with disease status, and machine learning were combined to predict cytomegalovirus infection status. In a later analysis, previously published TCR beta repertoires from 500 to 750 donors were re-analyzed and high-resolution HLA genotyping was added so that TCR occurrence patterns could be studied. The later analysis used no new phenotypic data to find candidate immune exposures, relying instead on TCR beta sequences and their occurrence across donors. An earlier analysis of 500 to 750 of the donors applied high-throughput TCR beta sequencing to assess whether each TCR beta V gene segment acted as functional or pseudogenic. Donor age, sex, ethnicity and CMV serostatus were compiled together with the repertoire data. A later genetic analysis took genome-wide SNP genotypes for about 60% of the roughly 670 donors and used that subset as a discovery cohort. All discovery cohort repertoires had been generated on a single sequencing platform. Class I and class II HLA loci were covered by the typing at four-digit resolution. Typing coverage differed by locus: A, B, C, DRB1 and DQB1 were typed in roughly 620-630 donors, DQA1 in about 500, DPA1 in approximately 600, and DPB1 in roughly 450. About 5 DR-DQ haplotypes were handled as single units for association and clustering, since linkage in the cohort was strong. On average, about 240,000 unique TCR beta nucleotide sequences were sequenced per donor among some 420 genotyped donors of the cohort, with about 19% of those sequences being non-productive.

V and J lose 3 bases and 6 bases, and a span of 17 bases separates them. From cysteine to phenylalanine, the CDR3 is 16 amino acids long. Only the CDR3 DNA stays, 48 bases, in frame from base 1. From a lookup of the germline V gene, CDR1 and CDR2 are SGHTA and FQGTGA. Overall results and qualifications from the work: Linkage disequilibrium might explain the correlated functional status among segregating V segments, but an unknown experimental factor could not be ruled out. The study listed 164 TCR beta chains as associated with cytomegalovirus. Compared with the roughly 710-donor mean, donors in an Asian-associated ancestry cluster had fewer N-insertions in productive TCRs, according to a later genetic analysis. In an earlier analysis of roughly 560 of the donors, most TCR beta V segments were observed in productive rearrangements about 90% or about 30% of the time, broadly matching IMGT annotations. In both the original and validation cohorts, the classifier was reported to diagnose cytomegalovirus status with high specificity and sensitivity. In a later analysis, HLA-associated TCR beta chains showed more clonal expansion and lower generation probabilities than non-associated chains that were equally common. Assigning TCR associations to individual alleles was difficult when HLA alleles, especially DR and DQ, strongly co-occurred. A further reported finding was that TCR beta sequences accurately predicted the HLA-A and HLA-B alleles for most subjects in the first cohort. The cohort was sequenced for TCR beta chains only, and without alpha or paired-chain data the features that could be detected were limited. Some IMGT-functional V segments, including TRBV6-2 and TRBV6-3, could not be told apart with the 87-base-pair reads, so those segments were excluded. HLA typing was unavailable for some donors at each locus, so association tests used only the typed subset. Because counts were too low, 15 to 20 rarely observed V segments, including chromosome 9 orphons, were excluded from the earlier analysis of a few hundred of the donors. Several of the top co-occurrence clusters appeared to be linked to parvovirus B19, influenza, CMV and Epstein-Barr virus, according to a later analysis. In vitro tests confirmed that three of the cytomegalovirus-associated TCR beta chains recognize cytomegalovirus antigens. The authors suggested that the approach could potentially be generalized to other disease states and immunological phenotypes. V-gene and J-gene trimming of TCR beta chains was associated with a missense DCLRE1C variant in a later genetic analysis, and the association was replicated in an independent cohort. A later analysis found that TCR association rates varied across HLA loci, with DRB1 alleles showing the most associated TCRs and HLA-C alleles the fewest. The only immune exposure information available for the cohort was CMV serostatus. Roughly uniform sequencing depth across donors was assumed in presence/absence analyses, although this assumption may not hold. Across donors, most TCR sequences were observed very rarely, whereas some public TCRs were present in many individuals. According to a later analysis, most CMV-associated TCR beta chains appeared to be HLA-restricted, and the HLA associations seemed to be driven largely by CMV exposure. A cluster of highly shared sequence variants was judged likely to be a technical artifact of the sequencing pipeline. In a later analysis, some 18,000 TCR beta sequences were associated with specific HLA alleles at a false discovery rate of 0.05.

The cohort consisted of 600 to 700 healthy bone marrow donors. At the time of sampling, every cohort member was nominally healthy, though immune exposures that went unrecorded were likely present. The donor tested CMV seronegative and was one of the 352 seronegative cohort members. A peripheral blood sample was collected from each donor, and TCR beta sequencing was performed on peripheral blood mononuclear cells. The Qiagen DNeasy Blood Extraction Kit was used to extract genomic DNA from the blood cell samples. Library construction relied on the immunoSEQ multiplex PCR assay. The multiplex PCR relied on a mix of 60 forward primers for TCR Vbeta segments and 13 reverse primers for TCR Jbeta segments. The CDR3 region of rearranged TCR beta genes was amplified from genomic DNA with a multiplex PCR assay. The Illumina HiSeq System was used to sequence the amplified TCR beta libraries as 87-base-pair reads. Per the source publication's procedure: In a later analysis, 77 million or so unique TCR beta chains were counted across the 666 repertoires, and approximately 11 million of these chains were shared by at least two donors. A nearest-neighbor algorithm error-corrected the raw reads and collapsed the reads into unique sequences, merging closely related sequences to remove PCR and sequencing errors. Alignment of CDR3 sequences to IMGT reference sequences was used to assign V, D and J gene segments. For a sequence to be retained, at least a six-nucleotide match to both a V gene segment and a J gene segment was required. Rearrangements were classified as productive when the CDR3 lacked stop codons and remained in frame with V and J, and all other rearrangements were classified as non-productive. Following IMGT convention, CDR3 was defined as the stretch from the second conserved V-encoded cysteine up to the conserved J-encoded phenylalanine. Sequences without an unambiguous match to a single V gene segment were excluded from the earlier analysis of almost 600 of the donors. An earlier analysis of 587 of the donors called V segments functional above 56.7% productive rearrangements and segregating when the between-donor standard deviation exceeded 5%. To diagnose cytomegalovirus status from the catalog of TCR beta chain sequences, a statistical classification framework was built. In a later analysis, TCR nucleotide sequences were compared against IMGT/GENE-DB human TR gene sequences so that V and J genes could be assigned. The TCRdist pipeline was used in a later analysis to assign CDR3 sequences and most-parsimonious VDJ recombination scenarios. In a later analysis, each TCR beta chain was defined by its CDR3 amino acid sequence together with its V-gene family, and reads lacking a unique V-gene family were excluded. In a later analysis, 450 to 600 highly shared, low-generation-probability nucleotide sequences were removed to address suspected cross-contamination and a sequencing artifact. In a later analysis, a clonal expansion index was calculated for each public chain from normalized within-repertoire ranks of inferred template counts. In a later analysis, generation probabilities were computed with a VDJ recombination model fitted to out-of-frame rearrangements, and the resulting probabilities were checked against IGoR. In a later analysis, hypergeometric tests were used to score TCR-TCR, TCR-HLA and TCR-CMV co-occurrence, with a repertoire-size bias correction applied to TCR pairs. To estimate false discovery rates, a later analysis permuted the HLA or CMV assignments 20 times. In a later analysis, co-occurring TCRs were grouped using DBSCAN, and TCRdist sequence similarity was added for clustering within HLA-allele-positive subsets. For co-occurrence clustering, repertoires with fewer than 30,000 or more than 120,000 public chains were excluded, along with several repertoires with anomalous nucleotide sharing. TCRdb obtained this table from immuneACCESS and retained in-frame rearrangements with V and J assigned. These tables miss some clones; where compared with another copy, unresolved V genes account for less than half of the shortfall, and the remainder is unexplained. For V, J and clone size, that table is used; D and trimming come from the DNA. In this sample the table shows approximately 220,000 clones, about four fifths of which occur a single time. Of the sample, 2.5% to 3% falls within the top ten clones.

The sample was PBMCs. The chain couples TRBV7-3 to TRBJ2-2; the D gene is possibly TRBD2, with 5 bases matching. The TCR comes from a man between 25 and 39 years old in good health and CMV-seronegative. The CDR3 region reads CASSLGMGVLAGELFF. The DNA is TGTGCCAGCAGCTTGGGGATGGGAGTCCTCGCCGGGGAGCTGTTTTTT.